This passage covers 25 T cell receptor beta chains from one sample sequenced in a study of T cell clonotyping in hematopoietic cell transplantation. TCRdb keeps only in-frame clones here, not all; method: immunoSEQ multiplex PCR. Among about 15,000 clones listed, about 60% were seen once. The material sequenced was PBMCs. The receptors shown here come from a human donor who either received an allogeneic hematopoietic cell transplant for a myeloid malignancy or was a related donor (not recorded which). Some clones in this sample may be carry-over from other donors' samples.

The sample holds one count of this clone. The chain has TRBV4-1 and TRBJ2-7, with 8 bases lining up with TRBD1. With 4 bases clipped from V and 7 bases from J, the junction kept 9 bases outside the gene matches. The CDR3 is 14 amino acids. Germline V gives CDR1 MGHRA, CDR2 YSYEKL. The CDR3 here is CASSPPGTGEEQYF. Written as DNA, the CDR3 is TGCGCCAGCAGCCCGCCCGGGACAGGCGAGGAGCAGTACTTC.

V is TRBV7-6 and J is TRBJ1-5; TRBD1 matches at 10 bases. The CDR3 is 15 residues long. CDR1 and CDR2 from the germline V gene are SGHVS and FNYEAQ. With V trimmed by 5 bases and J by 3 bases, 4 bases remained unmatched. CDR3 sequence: CASSTGQGINQPQHF. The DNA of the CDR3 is TGTGCCAGCAGCACGGGACAGGGGATCAATCAGCCCCAGCATTTT.

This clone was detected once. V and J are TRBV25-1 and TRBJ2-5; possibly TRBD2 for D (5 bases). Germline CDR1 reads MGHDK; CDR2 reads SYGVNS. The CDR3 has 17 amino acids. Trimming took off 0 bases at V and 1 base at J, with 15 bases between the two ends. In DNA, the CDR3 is TGTGCCAGCAGTGAATATTATTCCAGGACTGTCCAAGAGACCCAGTACTTC. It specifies CASSEYYSRTVQETQYF.

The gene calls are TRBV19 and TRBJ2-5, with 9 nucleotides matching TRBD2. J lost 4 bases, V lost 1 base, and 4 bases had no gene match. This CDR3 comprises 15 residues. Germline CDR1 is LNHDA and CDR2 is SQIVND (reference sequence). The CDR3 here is CASSIGLAGRETQYF. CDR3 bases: TGTGCCAGTAGTATAGGGCTAGCGGGAAGAGAGACCCAGTACTTC.

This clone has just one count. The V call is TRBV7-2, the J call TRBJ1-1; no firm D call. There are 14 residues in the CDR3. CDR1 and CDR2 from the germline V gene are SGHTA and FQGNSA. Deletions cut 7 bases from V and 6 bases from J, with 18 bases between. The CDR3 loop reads CASKITGVRPEAFF. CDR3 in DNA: TGTGCCAGCAAAATTACTGGGGTAAGGCCTGAAGCTTTCTTT.

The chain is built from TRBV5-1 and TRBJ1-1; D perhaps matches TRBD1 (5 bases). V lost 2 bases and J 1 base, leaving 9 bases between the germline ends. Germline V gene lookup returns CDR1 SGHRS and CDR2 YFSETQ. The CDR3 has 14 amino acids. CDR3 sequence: CASSFGTGNTEAFF. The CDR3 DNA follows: TGCGCCAGCAGCTTCGGGACGGGGAACACTGAAGCTTTCTTT.

CDR3 nucleotide sequence: TGCGCCAGCAGCCCATCGGGACTGAACTACGAGCAGTACTTC. Amino acid sequence: CASSPSGLNYEQYF. The rearrangement uses TRBV5-1 and TRBJ2-7, with D tentatively TRBD2 (6 bases). Between the trimmed V and J ends, which lost 4 bases and 3 bases, there was a span of 14 bases. This CDR3 has 14 amino acids. Germline lookup yields CDR1 SGHRS and CDR2 YFSETQ.

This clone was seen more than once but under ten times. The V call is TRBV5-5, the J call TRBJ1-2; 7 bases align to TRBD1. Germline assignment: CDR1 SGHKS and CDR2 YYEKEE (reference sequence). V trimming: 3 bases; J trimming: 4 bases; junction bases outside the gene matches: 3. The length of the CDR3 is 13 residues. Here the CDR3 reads CASSWRDSYGYTF. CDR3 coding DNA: TGTGCCAGCAGCTGGCGGGACAGCTATGGCTACACCTTC.

The CDR3 here is CAWQTTSGGPPKIETQYF. CDR3 nucleotides: TGTGCCTGGCAGACCACTAGCGGGGGACCTCCTAAAATCGAGACCCAGTACTTC. This chain uses TRBV30 with TRBJ2-5; 11 nucleotides match TRBD2. J gave up 5 bases and V 5 bases, and 19 bases lay outside the gene matches. CDR1 GTSNPN and CDR2 SVGIG come from the germline V gene (reference sequence). The CDR3 is 18 amino acids.

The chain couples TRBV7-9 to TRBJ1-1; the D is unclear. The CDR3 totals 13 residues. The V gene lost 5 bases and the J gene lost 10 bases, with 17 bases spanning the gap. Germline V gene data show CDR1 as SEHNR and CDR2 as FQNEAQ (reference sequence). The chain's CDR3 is CASSGLKGRGAFF. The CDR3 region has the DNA TGTGCCAGCAGCGGATTGAAGGGTCGTGGAGCTTTCTTT.

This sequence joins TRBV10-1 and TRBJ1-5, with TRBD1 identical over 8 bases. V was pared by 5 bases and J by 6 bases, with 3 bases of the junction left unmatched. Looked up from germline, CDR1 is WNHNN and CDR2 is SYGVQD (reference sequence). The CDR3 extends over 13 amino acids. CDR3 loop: CASSQGAGQPQHF. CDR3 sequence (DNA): TGCGCCAGCAGTCAGGGGGCTGGTCAGCCCCAGCATTTT.

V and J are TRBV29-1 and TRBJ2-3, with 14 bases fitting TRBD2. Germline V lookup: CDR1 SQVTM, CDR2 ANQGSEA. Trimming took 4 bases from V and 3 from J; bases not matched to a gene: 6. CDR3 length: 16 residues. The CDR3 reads CSVGRLAGGGTDTQYF. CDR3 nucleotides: TGCAGCGTTGGCCGACTAGCGGGAGGGGGGACAGATACGCAGTATTTT.

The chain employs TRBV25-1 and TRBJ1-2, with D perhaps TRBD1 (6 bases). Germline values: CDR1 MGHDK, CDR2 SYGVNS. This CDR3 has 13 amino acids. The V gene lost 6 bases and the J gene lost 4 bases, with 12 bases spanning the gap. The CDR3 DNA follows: TGTGCCAGCAGCGTGGACAGTAGCTATGGCTACACCTTC. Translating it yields CASSVDSSYGYTF.

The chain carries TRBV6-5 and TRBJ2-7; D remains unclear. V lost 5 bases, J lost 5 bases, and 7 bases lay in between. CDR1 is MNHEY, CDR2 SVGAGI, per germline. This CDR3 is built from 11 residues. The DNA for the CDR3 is TGTGCCAGCAGTACCCGAAACGAGCAGTACTTC. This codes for CASSTRNEQYF.

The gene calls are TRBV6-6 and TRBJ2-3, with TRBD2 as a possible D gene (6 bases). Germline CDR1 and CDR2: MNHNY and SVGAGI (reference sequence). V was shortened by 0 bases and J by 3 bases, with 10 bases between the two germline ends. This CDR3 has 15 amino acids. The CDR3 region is CASSYSAGRTDTQYF. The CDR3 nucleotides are TGTGCCAGCAGTTACTCTGCCGGGAGAACAGATACGCAGTATTTT.

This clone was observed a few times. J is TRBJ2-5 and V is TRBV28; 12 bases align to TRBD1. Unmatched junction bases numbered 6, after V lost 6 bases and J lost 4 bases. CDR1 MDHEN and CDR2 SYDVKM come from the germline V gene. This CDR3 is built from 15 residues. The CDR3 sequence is CASRKGQGAGETQYF. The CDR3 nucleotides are TGTGCCAGCAGGAAGGGACAGGGGGCTGGAGAGACCCAGTACTTC. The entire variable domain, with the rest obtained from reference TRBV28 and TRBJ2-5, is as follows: DVKVTQSSRYLVKRTGEKVFLECVQDMDHENMFWYRQDPGLGLRLIYFSYDVKMKEKGDIPEGYSVSREKKERFSLILESASTNQTSMYLCASRKGQGAGETQYFGPGTRLLVL.

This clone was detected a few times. Here the CDR3 reads CSVSGTGVYNEQFF. The CDR3 coding sequence is TGCAGCGTCTCCGGGACAGGGGTATACAATGAGCAGTTCTTC. The chain uses TRBV29-1 and TRBJ2-1, with TRBD1 matching over 10 bases. The CDR3 spans 14 residues. Germline CDR1 and CDR2: SQVTM and ANQGSEA. The V gene end was trimmed by 6 bases and the J gene end by 4 bases; junction bases not matched to a gene: 6.

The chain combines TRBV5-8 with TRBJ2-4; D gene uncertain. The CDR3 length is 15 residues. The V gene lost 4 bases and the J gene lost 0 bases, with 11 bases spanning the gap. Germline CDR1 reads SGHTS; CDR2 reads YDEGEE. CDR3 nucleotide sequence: TGTGCCAGCAGCCCAGACTGGTTAGCCAAAAACATTCAGTACTTC. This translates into CASSPDWLAKNIQYF. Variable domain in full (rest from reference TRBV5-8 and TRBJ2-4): EAGVTQSPTHLIKTRGQQATLRCSPISGHTSVYWYQQALGLGLQFLLWYDEGEERNRGNFPPRFSGRQFPNYSSELNVNALELEDSALYLCASSPDWLAKNIQYFGAGTRLSVL.

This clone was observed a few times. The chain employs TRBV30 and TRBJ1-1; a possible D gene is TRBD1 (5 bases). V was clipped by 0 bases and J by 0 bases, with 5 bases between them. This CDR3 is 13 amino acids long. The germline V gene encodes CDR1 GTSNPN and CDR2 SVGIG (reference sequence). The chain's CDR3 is CAWSVQVNTEAFF. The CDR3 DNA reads TGTGCCTGGAGTGTACAGGTGAACACTGAAGCTTTCTTT.

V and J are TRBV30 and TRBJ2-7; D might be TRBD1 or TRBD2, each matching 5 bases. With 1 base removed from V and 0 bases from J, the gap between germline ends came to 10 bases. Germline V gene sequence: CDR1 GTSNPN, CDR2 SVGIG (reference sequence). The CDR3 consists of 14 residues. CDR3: CAWSGGTYSYEQYF. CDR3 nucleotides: TGTGCCTGGAGTGGTGGGACCTACTCCTACGAGCAGTACTTC.

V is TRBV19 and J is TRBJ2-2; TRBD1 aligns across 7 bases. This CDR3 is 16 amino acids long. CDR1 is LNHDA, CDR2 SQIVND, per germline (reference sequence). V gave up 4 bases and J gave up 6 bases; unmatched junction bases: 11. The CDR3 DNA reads TGTGCCAGTAGTACTAGACAGGGAATCAAGTCCGGGGAGCTGTTTTTT. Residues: CASSTRQGIKSGELFF.

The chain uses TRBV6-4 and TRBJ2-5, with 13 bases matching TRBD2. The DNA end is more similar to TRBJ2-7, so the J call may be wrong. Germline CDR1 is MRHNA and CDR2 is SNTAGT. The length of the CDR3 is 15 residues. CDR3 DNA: TGTGCCAGCAGTAGGACTAGCGGGAGCTCCTACGAGCAGTACTTC. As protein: CASSRTSGSSYEQYF.

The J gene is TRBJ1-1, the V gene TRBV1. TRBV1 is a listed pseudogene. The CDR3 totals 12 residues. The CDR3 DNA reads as TGCACCAGCAGCCAAATCTCGACTGAAGCTTTCTTT. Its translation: CTSSQISTEAFF.

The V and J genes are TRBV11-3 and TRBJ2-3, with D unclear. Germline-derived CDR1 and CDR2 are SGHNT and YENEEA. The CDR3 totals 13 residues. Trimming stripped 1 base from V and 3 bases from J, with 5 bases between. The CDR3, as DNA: TGTGCCAGCAGCTTAGGAAATACAGATACGCAGTATTTT. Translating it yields CASSLGNTDTQYF.

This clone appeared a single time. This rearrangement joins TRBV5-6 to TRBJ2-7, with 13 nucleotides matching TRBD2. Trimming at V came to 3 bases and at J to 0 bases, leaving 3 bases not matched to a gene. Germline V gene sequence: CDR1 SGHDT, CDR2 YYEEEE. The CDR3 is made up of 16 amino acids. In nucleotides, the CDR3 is TGTGCCAGCAGCTCCGGACTAGCGGGGGCCTCCTACGAGCAGTACTTC. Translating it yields CASSSGLAGASYEQYF.